This T cell receptor beta chain was identified during a study of blood T cell repertoires in COVID-19. Study in general: The samples span acute and convalescent COVID-19 from the United States, Italy and Spain.

Clones were sequenced by immunoSEQ multiplex PCR, and TCRdb holds only the in-frame ones, with some missing. The sample has under 200,000 clones; approximately 87% are singletons. The sequenced sample consisted of peripheral blood. This sequence originates from a woman in her fifties or sixties with COVID-19, enrolled during active disease.

The CDR3 reads CASTSTVSYEQYF. The CDR3 DNA reads TGTGCCAGCACCTCGACAGTTTCCTACGAGCAGTACTTC. The rearrangement uses TRBV28 and TRBJ2-7; D possibly corresponds to TRBD1 (5 bases). V was cut by 7 bases and J by 1 base, with 11 bases left in between. The CDR3 sequence is 13 residues long. CDR1 is MDHEN and CDR2 is SYDVKM in the germline V gene.